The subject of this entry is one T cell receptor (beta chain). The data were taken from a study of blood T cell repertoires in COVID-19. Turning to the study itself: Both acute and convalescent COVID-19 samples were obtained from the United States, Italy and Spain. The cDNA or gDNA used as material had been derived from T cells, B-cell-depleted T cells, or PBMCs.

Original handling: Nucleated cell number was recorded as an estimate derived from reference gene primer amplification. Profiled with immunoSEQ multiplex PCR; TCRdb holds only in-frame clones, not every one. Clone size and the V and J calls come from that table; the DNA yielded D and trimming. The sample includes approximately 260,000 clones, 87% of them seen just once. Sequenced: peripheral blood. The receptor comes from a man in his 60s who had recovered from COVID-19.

CDR3: CASSPHGGEQYF. As DNA, the CDR3 is TGTGCCAGCAGTCCCCATGGAGGGGAGCAGTACTTC. This chain links TRBV6-2 or TRBV6-3 with TRBJ2-7; D perhaps matches TRBD2 (6 bases). V lost 5 bases and J 7 bases, leaving 12 bases between the germline ends. The CDR3 sequence is 12 residues long. CDR1 and CDR2 (germline): MNHEY, SVGEGT.